Below, 31 T cell receptor beta chains from the same sample are listed, as sequenced in a study of CD8+ T cells in alopecia areata. Extracted from the samples, RNA was reverse transcribed into cDNA to serve as the sequencing template. Profiled with immunoSEQ multiplex PCR; TCRdb holds only in-frame clones, not every one. The sample holds about 200,000 clones, roughly three fifths seen once. The sequencing sample was made of CD8+ T cells sorted from blood. Source of these receptors: a human donor in good health.

Remarks on this clone: Other DNA sequences of this sample code for an identical CDR3. The chain joins TRBV14 to TRBJ1-1; 9 bases fit TRBD1. This CDR3 is 14 amino acids long. The junction had 1 base not matched to a gene; V was cut back by 4 bases and J by 1 base. CDR1 is SGHDN and CDR2 is FVKESK in the germline V gene. DNA for the CDR3: TGTGCCAGCAGCCCACAGGGGGCGAACACTGAAGCTTTCTTT. Translation gives CASSPQGANTEAFF.

V usage is TRBV7-6 and J usage is TRBJ2-1, with D possibly being TRBD1 (7 bases). CDR1 is SGHVS and CDR2 is FNYEAQ in the germline V gene. The V end lost 2 bases, the J end lost 5 bases, and 25 bases lay between the germline ends. The CDR3 has 19 amino acids. The CDR3 DNA is TGTGCCAGCAGCTTATATCGATATGACGCGGGGACAGTAGACAATGAGCAGTTCTTC. Translation gives CASSLYRYDAGTVDNEQFF.

J is TRBJ2-7 and V is TRBV28; D is possibly TRBD2 (5 bases). CDR3 size: 13 residues. Germline CDR1 MDHEN, CDR2 SYDVKM. The V and J ends lost 10 bases and 0 bases respectively, with 13 bases between them. The CDR3 reads CATTMGSSYEQYF. Written as DNA, the CDR3 is TGTGCCACGACAATGGGGAGCTCCTACGAGCAGTACTTC.

This sequence joins TRBV5-6 and TRBJ2-2; the D is unclear. Trimming shortened V by 3 bases and J by 1 base, and 1 base separated the two germline ends. This CDR3 comprises 12 residues. The germline V gene has CDR1 SGHDT and CDR2 YYEEEE. This chain's CDR3 is CASSWNTGELFF. The CDR3 coding sequence is TGTGCCAGCAGCTGGAACACCGGGGAGCTGTTTTTT.

There are a few counts of this clone. The V and J genes are TRBV27 and TRBJ2-5; 8 bases fit TRBD2. The CDR3 runs 15 residues. The germline CDR1 and CDR2 sequences are MNHEY and SMNVEV (reference sequence). The V gene end was trimmed by 3 bases and the J gene end by 1 base; junction bases not matched to a gene: 4. This chain's CDR3 is CASSLGLGSQETQYF. The CDR3 nucleotides are TGTGCCAGCAGTTTGGGACTAGGAAGCCAAGAGACCCAGTACTTC.

The chain uses TRBV27 and TRBJ2-7, with D tentatively TRBD1 (6 bases). Per germline, CDR1 MNHEY and CDR2 SMNVEV (reference sequence). Trimming shortened V by 8 bases and J by 2 bases, and 10 bases separated the two germline ends. The CDR3 consists of 12 residues. CDR3 DNA: TGTGCCAGCTGGGACACTGCCTACGAGCAGTACTTC. Translating gives CASWDTAYEQYF.

This sequence joins TRBV2 and TRBJ2-5, with 7 bases fitting TRBD2. The CDR3 runs to 14 residues. CDR1 and CDR2 from the germline V gene are SNHLY and FYNNEI. Trimming cost V 4 bases and J 1 base; bases outside gene matches: 3. This CDR3 is CASSGREGQETQYF. The CDR3 bases are TGTGCCAGCAGTGGTAGGGAGGGCCAAGAGACCCAGTACTTC.

The gene calls are TRBV5-4 and TRBJ2-3, with D maybe TRBD2 (7 bases). The CDR3 loop spans 15 amino acids. Trimming removed 2 bases at V and 4 bases at J, with 14 bases between. Germline V lookup: CDR1 SGHNT, CDR2 YYREEE (reference sequence). CDR3 protein: CASSFAGAGPDTQYF. CDR3 sequence (DNA): TGTGCCAGCAGCTTTGCGGGGGCGGGACCAGATACGCAGTATTTT.

This clone showed up just a few times. The rearrangement links TRBV27 to TRBJ2-1; D gene ambiguous. The germline gives CDR1 MNHEY, CDR2 SMNVEV (reference sequence). The length of the CDR3 is 13 residues. The V and J ends lost 6 bases and 6 bases respectively, with 12 bases between them. The DNA of the CDR3 is TGTGCCAGCAGCCCAGGACCCGGCAATGAGCAGTTCTTC. Its protein product is CASSPGPGNEQFF.

The rearrangement joins TRBV29-1 to TRBJ2-7; no reliable D call. This CDR3 contains 12 residues. V was pared by 3 bases and J by 1 base, with 7 bases between. The germline CDR1 and CDR2 sequences are SQVTM and ANQGSEA. CDR3 sequence: CSVEAGSYEQYF. The CDR3 nucleotides read TGCAGCGTTGAGGCCGGTTCCTACGAGCAGTACTTC.

This clone was counted a single time. This rearrangement joins TRBV30 to TRBJ2-3; no clear D. Looked up from germline, CDR1 is GTSNPN and CDR2 is SVGIG (reference sequence). CDR3 length equals 12 residues. V was clipped by 4 bases and J by 0 bases, with 5 bases between them. The CDR3 bases are TGTGCCTGGATATGGAGCACAGATACGCAGTATTTT. Translated: CAWIWSTDTQYF.

This chain uses TRBV6-5 with TRBJ2-2; D remains ambiguous. Trimming took off 5 bases at V and 5 bases at J, with 6 bases between the two ends. The CDR3 is 12 residues long. Germline assignment: CDR1 MNHEY and CDR2 SVGAGI. CDR3 amino acids: CASSRPTGELFF. In DNA form, the CDR3 reads TGTGCCAGCAGTCGCCCTACCGGGGAGCTGTTTTTT.

The chain uses TRBV7-9 and TRBJ2-4, with a weak D call TRBD1 (6 bases). Germline CDR1 is SEHNR and CDR2 is FQNEAQ (reference sequence). This CDR3 has 17 residues. Trimming pared 1 base from V and 3 bases from J, leaving 16 bases between. CDR3 coding DNA: TGTGCCAGCAGCTTAGGTTTAGGACAGTGGGACAAAAACATTCAGTACTTC. It codes for CASSLGLGQWDKNIQYF.

With regard to this clone: A far larger clone is one nucleotide away, so this likely arose from a read error. V gene TRBV7-9 combines with J gene TRBJ2-1; unclear D gene. Trimming took off 2 bases at V and 6 bases at J, with 5 bases between the two ends. The CDR3 extends over 12 amino acids. Germline CDR1 SEHNR, CDR2 FQNEAQ (reference sequence). The CDR3 DNA reads TGTGCCAGCAGCTTAAAGGGCAATGAGCAGTTCTTC. Translation: CASSLKGNEQFF.

J is TRBJ2-7 and V is TRBV29-1; TRBD2 matches at 7 bases. Germline loops: CDR1 SQVTM, CDR2 ANQGSEA. CDR3 length: 11 amino acids. With 6 bases clipped from V and 6 bases from J, the junction kept 5 bases outside the gene matches. In DNA form, the CDR3 reads TGCAGCGTCCTTCGCGGGGGCGAGCAGTACTTC. Encoded protein: CSVLRGGEQYF.

The chain couples TRBV30 to TRBJ1-2; no clear D. The CDR3 loop spans 15 amino acids. V was clipped by 3 bases and J by 4 bases, with 18 bases between them. Germline V gene sequence: CDR1 GTSNPN, CDR2 SVGIG (reference sequence). CDR3 protein: CAWSRRPDPAYGYTF. The CDR3 DNA follows: TGTGCCTGGAGCCGGCGGCCGGACCCAGCCTATGGCTACACCTTC.

The V gene is TRBV5-6, the J gene TRBJ1-2, with 8 positions matching TRBD1. The CDR3 is 16 residues long. V trimming: 0 bases; J trimming: 0 bases; junction bases outside the gene matches: 4. Looked up from germline, CDR1 is SGHDT and CDR2 is YYEEEE. The CDR3 here is CASSLEGTGSNYGYTF. The CDR3 DNA reads TGTGCCAGCAGCTTGGAGGGGACAGGATCTAACTATGGCTACACCTTC.

J is TRBJ1-2 and V is TRBV9; possible D gene TRBD1, 6 bases. The CDR3 consists of 13 residues. In germline, CDR1 is SGDLS, CDR2 YYNGEE. V was clipped by 2 bases and J by 8 bases, with 13 bases between them. The CDR3 protein is CASSVVQGGGYTF. Here the CDR3 DNA reads TGTGCCAGCAGCGTTGTACAGGGAGGGGGCTACACCTTC. The complete variable domain, with remaining parts taken from reference TRBV9 and TRBJ1-2, reads DSGVTQTPKHLITATGQRVTLRCSPRSGDLSVYWYQQSLDQGLQFLIQYYNGEERAKGNILERFSAQQFPDLHSELNLSSLELGDSALYFCASSVVQGGGYTFGSGTRLTVV.

The V and J genes are TRBV7-9 and TRBJ2-7; D may correspond to TRBD1 or TRBD2 (6 bases each). The V end was cut by 6 bases, the J end by 1 base, with 16 bases between. The CDR3 is 15 amino acids. Germline V gene sequence: CDR1 SEHNR, CDR2 FQNEAQ (reference sequence). This CDR3 reads CASSLNRGPSYEQYF. The DNA of the CDR3 is TGTGCCAGCAGTCTAAACCGGGGGCCTTCCTACGAGCAGTACTTC.

As DNA, the CDR3 is TGCGCCAGCAGCCCCCGCGGGGCGGACGGCCATGGCTACACCTTC. Its protein product is CASSPRGADGHGYTF. V usage is TRBV4-1 and J usage is TRBJ1-2; a weak D match, TRBD1 (5 bases). Germline V gene data show CDR1 as MGHRA and CDR2 as YSYEKL. The CDR3 covers 15 residues. V lost 4 bases, J lost 6 bases, and 18 bases lay in between.

The gene calls are TRBV27 and TRBJ2-5; 14 bases map to TRBD2. Per the germline V gene, CDR1 is MNHEY and CDR2 is SMNVEV (reference sequence). V lost 5 bases, J lost 0 bases, and 5 bases stayed unmatched. The CDR3 is 17 amino acids. CDR3 coding DNA: TGTGCCAGCAGTAGGACTAGCGGGGGGACATACCAAGAGACCCAGTACTTC. Its protein product is CASSRTSGGTYQETQYF.

The rearrangement links TRBV5-1 to TRBJ2-7; D might be TRBD1 (6 bases). V dropped 0 bases and J dropped 3 bases, with 13 bases sitting between them. CDR3 length: 15 amino acids. Germline assignment: CDR1 SGHRS and CDR2 YFSETQ. CDR3 amino acids: CASSLAPTGYYEQYF. The CDR3 coding sequence is TGCGCCAGCAGCTTGGCGCCTACAGGGTACTACGAGCAGTACTTC.

The chain has TRBV5-1 and TRBJ2-3, with D unresolved. V lost 2 bases, J lost 7 bases, and 5 bases lay in between. The germline V gene encodes CDR1 SGHRS and CDR2 YFSETQ. This CDR3 spans 11 amino acids. CDR3 bases: TGCGCCAGCAGCTTAGCGAATACGCAGTATTTT. Protein product: CASSLANTQYF.

The chain recombines TRBV5-6 with TRBJ2-1; D unclear. The V gene lost 0 bases and the J gene lost 8 bases, with 6 bases spanning the gap. The CDR3 is 12 residues long. The V gene's germline CDR1 is SGHDT and CDR2 YYEEEE. The DNA for the CDR3 is TGTGCCAGCAGCTTGGCAAGCGATGAGCAGTTCTTC. It translates to CASSLASDEQFF.

The rearrangement joins TRBV29-1 to TRBJ2-2; D possibly corresponds to TRBD1 (6 bases). The germline V gene encodes CDR1 SQVTM and CDR2 ANQGSEA. The CDR3 contains 14 residues. V lost 7 bases and J 0 bases, leaving 12 bases between the germline ends. The chain's CDR3 is CSASGHPNTGELFF. The CDR3 DNA is TGCAGCGCTTCGGGACATCCGAACACCGGGGAGCTGTTTTTT.

This clone came up a few times. V usage is TRBV7-9 and J usage is TRBJ1-4; D gene uncertain. Germline V gene lookup returns CDR1 SEHNR and CDR2 FQNEAQ (reference sequence). The ends were cut back, 3 bases at V and 3 bases at J, with 8 bases in the middle. The CDR3 totals 14 residues. Here the CDR3 reads CASSFLEANEKLFF. The DNA for the CDR3 is TGTGCCAGCAGCTTTTTAGAGGCTAATGAAAAACTGTTTTTT.

V and J are TRBV11-2 and TRBJ1-6; 8 bases are shared with TRBD1. Germline values: CDR1 SGHAT, CDR2 FQNNGV. The junction had 10 bases not matched to a gene; V was cut back by 5 bases and J by 10 bases. This CDR3 region has 15 residues. The CDR3 region has the DNA TGTGCCAGCAGCAATTTGGCAGGGGGCTGGTCACCCCTCCACTTT. Its translation: CASSNLAGGWSPLHF.

The V and J genes are TRBV29-1 and TRBJ1-2; D may be TRBD1 (5 bases). Trimming removed 0 bases at V and 4 bases at J, with 9 bases between. The CDR3 is made up of 13 amino acids. Germline CDR1 SQVTM, CDR2 ANQGSEA. The CDR3 coding sequence is TGCAGCGTTGAAGAAGGGACGGGCTATGGCTACACCTTC. Residues: CSVEEGTGYGYTF. Full variable domain (rest looked up from reference TRBV29-1 and TRBJ1-2): SAVISQKPSRDICQRGTSLTIQCQVDSQVTMMFWYRQQPGQSLTLIATANQGSEATYESGFVIDKFPISRPNLTFSTLTVSNMSPEDSSIYLCSVEEGTGYGYTFGSGTRLTVV.

This chain uses TRBV12-5 with TRBJ1-6; 9 nucleotides agree with TRBD1. The CDR3 runs to 14 residues. V lost 6 bases, J lost 10 bases, and 7 bases stayed unmatched. CDR1 LGHNT and CDR2 FRNRAP come from the germline V gene. In DNA form, the CDR3 reads TGTGCTAGTGGCTCGGGACAGGGTCTATCACCCCTCCACTTT. It encodes CASGSGQGLSPLHF.

This rearrangement joins TRBV23-1 to TRBJ2-5, with D perhaps matching TRBD1 (5 bases). TRBV23-1 carries the ORF label, with uncertain function. V lost 0 bases, J lost 4 bases, and 12 bases lay in between. This CDR3 region has 15 residues. The CDR3 DNA follows: TGCGCCAGCAGTCAATCGCCCAGGGTCCCAGAGACCCAGTACTTC. Translating gives CASSQSPRVPETQYF.

This clone was picked up a small number of times. The chain joins TRBV25-1 to TRBJ2-3, with D perhaps TRBD1 or TRBD2 (6 bases each). Germline V CDR1 and CDR2: MGHDK, SYGVNS. The CDR3 extends over 15 amino acids. The V end lost 7 bases, the J end lost 1 base, and 15 bases lay between the germline ends. This CDR3 is CASTGRGDGTDTQYF. The DNA for the CDR3 is TGTGCCAGCACCGGAAGGGGGGACGGCACAGATACGCAGTATTTT.